Below, one T cell receptor (beta chain) is given with its context. The antigen remains undetermined. During its preparation, the TCRbeta library received unique molecular identifiers. MiXCR, run by TCRdb on the PCR reads, gives a single entry per CDR3 protein. The table records a few hundred thousand distinct CDR3 sequences, roughly a quarter of them present only once. This CDR3 is 13 amino acids long. After removal of 3 bases from V and 4 bases from J, the junction contained 2 bases not matched to a gene. The V gene's germline CDR1 is KGHSH and CDR2 LQKENI. This sample stems from a study of T-cell reconstitution after alpha-beta-depleted transplantation in children. General study findings and limits: Diversity and T-cell counts at one year after transplant derived mostly from new T cells. Alpha-beta T cells about two months after transplant reportedly derived from several hundred expanded graft clones.

This sample comprised PBMCs, mostly from graft donor cells, obtained 360 days after TCRalphabeta/CD19-depleted stem cell transplant. The clonotype originates from a female patient aged 2-10 years who had a stem cell transplant for congenital amegakaryocytic thrombocytopenia, so the T cells may come from the graft donor. The chain joins TRBV18 to TRBJ2-7; 8 positions match TRBD2. CDR3 in DNA: TGTGCCAGCTCACCGGCGGGGGGTTACGAGCAGTACTTC. Translated, it gives CASSPAGGYEQYF.